A single sample gave rise to the 30 T cell receptor beta chains below, sequenced in a study of radiation and T cells in renal cell carcinoma. The table came from immunoSEQ multiplex PCR; TCRdb's copy has only in-frame clones and leaves some out. The data contain almost 50,000 clones, 80% of them singletons. Time point described: blood 2 weeks post-SBRT. Described treatment: 15 Gy SBRT to primary tumor, nephrectomy 4 weeks later. The sample consisted of blood, taken from a patient whose treatment included radiotherapy and nephrectomy. The receptors were gathered from a woman in her seventies with renal cell carcinoma.

The rearrangement joins TRBV6-1 to TRBJ1-2, with D tentatively TRBD1 (5 bases). Trimming pared 10 bases from V and 0 bases from J, leaving 12 bases between. CDR3 size: 13 residues. The germline gives CDR1 MNHNS, CDR2 SASEGT. This CDR3 reads CATRDWANYGYTF. The CDR3 nucleotides read TGTGCCACCCGGGACTGGGCTAACTATGGCTACACCTTC.

The chain uses TRBV2 and TRBJ2-1, with a possible D match to TRBD2 (6 bases). CDR1 and CDR2 (germline): SNHLY, FYNNEI. V lost 2 bases and J lost 6, with 11 bases in between. This CDR3 comprises 14 residues. CDR3 coding DNA: TGTGCCAGCAGTGAATTGGTGACTAGCAATGAGCAGTTCTTC. It specifies CASSELVTSNEQFF.

V is TRBV19 and J is TRBJ1-4; D uncertain. V dropped 4 bases and J dropped 0 bases, with 9 bases sitting between them. This CDR3 is built from 15 residues. Germline V gives CDR1 LNHDA, CDR2 SQIVND (reference sequence). The DNA of the CDR3 is TGTGCCAGTAGTACAATACATACAACTAATGAAAAACTGTTTTTT. Translating gives CASSTIHTTNEKLFF. The complete variable domain, with remaining parts taken from reference TRBV19 and TRBJ1-4, reads DGGITQSPKYLFRKEGQNVTLSCEQNLNHDAMYWYRQDPGQGLRLIYYSQIVNDFQKGDIAEGYSVSREKKESFPLTVTSAQKNPTAFYLCASSTIHTTNEKLFFGSGTQLSVL.

This chain uses TRBV19 with TRBJ2-7, with D possibly matching TRBD1 (6 bases). V was clipped by 3 bases and J by 4 bases, with 13 bases between them. The germline V gene has CDR1 LNHDA and CDR2 SQIVND (reference sequence). This CDR3 is built from 14 residues. The CDR3 DNA is TGTGCCAGTAGTATCGACAGGTCGGGTTACGAGCAGTACTTC. This translates into CASSIDRSGYEQYF.

The genes are TRBV13 and TRBJ1-2, with TRBD1 identical over 8 bases. After removal of 4 bases from V and 8 bases from J, the junction contained 18 bases not matched to a gene. Per germline, CDR1 PRHDT and CDR2 FYEKMQ (reference sequence). The CDR3 length is 17 residues. CDR3 region: CASSYRGSGLPLQGYTF. The CDR3 region has the DNA TGTGCCAGCAGCTACAGGGGGAGTGGGTTGCCCTTGCAAGGCTACACCTTC.

CDR3 sequence reads: CASIGTVTGYGYTF. Written as DNA, the CDR3 is TGTGCCAGCATTGGGACAGTAACCGGCTATGGCTACACCTTC. The V call is TRBV2, the J call TRBJ1-2; 7 nucleotides agree with TRBD1. This CDR3 has 14 residues. The germline V gene encodes CDR1 SNHLY and CDR2 FYNNEI. The V gene end was trimmed by 7 bases and the J gene end by 4 bases; junction bases not matched to a gene: 9.

The chain employs TRBV4-1 and TRBJ1-3, with D unclear. CDR1 and CDR2 from the germline V gene are MGHRA and YSYEKL. V lost 3 bases and J 0 bases, leaving 6 bases between the germline ends. This CDR3 is 14 amino acids long. CDR3 protein: CASSQGNSGNTIYF. As DNA, the CDR3 is TGCGCCAGCAGCCAGGGAAACTCTGGAAACACCATATATTTT.

The chain carries TRBV4-2 and TRBJ2-7; a weak D match, TRBD2 (5 bases). Between the trimmed V and J ends, which lost 0 bases and 0 bases, there was a span of 15 bases. Per germline, CDR1 LGHNA and CDR2 YNFKEQ. The length of the CDR3 is 17 residues. As DNA, the CDR3 is TGTGCCAGCAGCCAAGACTCCCTAGCAGGAGGCTCCTACGAGCAGTACTTC. Translating gives CASSQDSLAGGSYEQYF.

The chain couples TRBV5-4 to TRBJ2-3, with D uncertain. This CDR3 is 14 amino acids long. Per germline, CDR1 SGHNT and CDR2 YYREEE (reference sequence). Deletions cut 1 base from V and 5 bases from J, with 11 bases between. CDR3 nucleotides: TGTGCCAGCAGCTTGTGGGGAAAGAGAGATACGCAGTATTTT. Its translation is CASSLWGKRDTQYF.

This clone has just a few counts. The CDR3 DNA reads as TGTGCCAGCAGTGAGGGCAGGGTAGGGTACGAAGCTTTCTTT. Its translation: CASSEGRVGYEAFF. The J gene is TRBJ1-1, the V gene TRBV6-1; maybe TRBD1 (5 bases). Looked up from germline, CDR1 is MNHNS and CDR2 is SASEGT. The CDR3 spans 14 residues. V shed 3 bases and J shed 8 bases, with 16 bases lying between them.

The count of this clone is one. The chain employs TRBV5-6 and TRBJ1-3; 9 positions match TRBD1. Germline CDR1 is SGHDT and CDR2 is YYEEEE. Unmatched junction bases numbered 8, after V lost 4 bases and J lost 6 bases. The CDR3 is 15 residues long. This CDR3 reads CASSEGTGLENTIYF. In DNA, the CDR3 is TGTGCCAGCAGCGAGGGGACAGGGTTGGAAAACACCATATATTTT. Combining the CDR3 with reference TRBV5-6 and TRBJ1-3 gives the whole variable domain DAGVTQSPTHLIKTRGQQVTLRCSPKSGHDTVSWYQQALGQGPQFIFQYYEEEERQRGNFPDRFSGHQFPNYSSELNVNALLLGDSALYLCASSEGTGLENTIYFGEGSWLTVV.

This sequence joins TRBV5-5 and TRBJ2-2; 11 nucleotides line up with TRBD2. Germline CDR1 and CDR2: SGHKS and YYEKEE (reference sequence). V was pared by 4 bases and J by 3 bases, with 8 bases of the junction left unmatched. This CDR3 is 17 amino acids long. The CDR3, as DNA: TGTGCCAGCAGCCCCTCCGGGACTAGCGGACACACCGGGGAGCTGTTTTTT. Protein sequence: CASSPSGTSGHTGELFF.

V usage is TRBV6-5 and J usage is TRBJ2-1; perhaps TRBD1 as D (6 bases). This CDR3 has 14 amino acids. The germline gives CDR1 MNHEY, CDR2 SVGAGI. Trimming left V 5 bases short and J 5 bases short, with 13 bases between. CDR3 region: CASSNRRGNNEQFF. As DNA, the CDR3 is TGTGCCAGCAGTAATCGAAGGGGGAACAATGAGCAGTTCTTC.

The rearrangement uses TRBV7-2 and TRBJ2-7; 12 bases match TRBD2. The trim removed 5 bases at V and 7 bases at J, leaving 9 bases unmatched. Germline lookup yields CDR1 SGHTA and CDR2 FQGNSA. The CDR3 is made up of 15 amino acids. The CDR3 bases are TGTGCCAGCAGCCCTCGGACTAGCGGGATGAGGGAGCAGTACTTC. This gives the protein CASSPRTSGMREQYF.

The V gene is TRBV2, the J gene TRBJ2-2; D possibly uses TRBD1 or TRBD2 (5 bases each). The CDR3 length is 14 residues. Germline V gene data show CDR1 as SNHLY and CDR2 as FYNNEI. The ends were cut back, 7 bases at V and 6 bases at J, with 15 bases in the middle. CDR3 protein: CASTNRGVAGELFF. Written as DNA, the CDR3 is TGTGCCAGCACCAATAGGGGAGTGGCCGGGGAGCTGTTTTTT.

This sequence joins TRBV5-1 and TRBJ1-1; 7 nucleotides match TRBD1. V gave up 5 bases and J gave up 1 base; unmatched junction bases: 8. Germline V gene lookup returns CDR1 SGHRS and CDR2 YFSETQ. The CDR3 loop spans 15 amino acids. In DNA, the CDR3 is TGCGCCAGCAGACCTATAACAGGGGCGAACACTGAAGCTTTCTTT. This encodes CASRPITGANTEAFF.

V gene TRBV5-4 combines with J gene TRBJ2-7, with 7 bases fitting TRBD2. The V gene end was trimmed by 5 bases and the J gene end by 6 bases; junction bases not matched to a gene: 17. The CDR3 covers 16 residues. Germline values: CDR1 SGHNT, CDR2 YYREEE (reference sequence). As DNA, the CDR3 is TGTGCCAGCAGTCCGAAGGGAGGGAGCTTAGCGTCCGAGCAGTACTTC. It translates to CASSPKGGSLASEQYF.

The rearrangement links TRBV28 to TRBJ1-1, with D unclear. CDR1 and CDR2 from the germline V gene are MDHEN and SYDVKM. The CDR3 totals 15 residues. Trimming pared 2 bases from V and 4 bases from J, leaving 14 bases between. In DNA form, the CDR3 reads TGTGCCAGCAGTTTAGGAACGCAAGGCCCCACTGAAGCTTTCTTT. As protein: CASSLGTQGPTEAFF.

This rearrangement joins TRBV6-6 to TRBJ1-3, with 9 bases identical to TRBD1. V dropped 4 bases and J dropped 5; count of bases not matched to a gene: 3. This CDR3 is 14 amino acids long. Germline V gives CDR1 MNHNY, CDR2 SVGAGI (reference sequence). The CDR3 sequence: CASSSTGGRNTIYF. For the CDR3, the DNA is TGTGCCAGCAGTTCCACAGGGGGCAGAAACACCATATATTTT.

The chain is built from TRBV7-8 and TRBJ1-4, with D unresolved. The CDR3 covers 14 residues. The germline CDR1 and CDR2 sequences are SGHVS and FQNEAQ. The germline V and J ends were trimmed by 3 bases and 5 bases, with 10 bases remaining between them. The CDR3 coding sequence is TGTGCCAGCAGCTTTTCTGGGGTAAATGAAAAACTGTTTTTT. It translates to CASSFSGVNEKLFF.

The chain couples TRBV4-1 to TRBJ2-7; TRBD1 might be the D (6 bases). The germline CDR1 and CDR2 sequences are MGHRA and YSYEKL. The V and J ends lost 5 bases and 0 bases respectively, with 20 bases between them. The CDR3 covers 17 residues. DNA for the CDR3: TGCGCCAGCAGCAAATCTCCGACAGGAGCGAGCTCCTACGAGCAGTACTTC. Protein sequence: CASSKSPTGASSYEQYF.

The chain recombines TRBV14 with TRBJ1-1, with D unresolved. The CDR3 covers 14 residues. V was shortened by 2 bases and J by 0 bases, with 7 bases between the two germline ends. Germline V gives CDR1 SGHDN, CDR2 FVKESK. The CDR3 nucleotides are TGTGCCAGCAGCCAACTCTCTATGAACACTGAAGCTTTCTTT. This translates into CASSQLSMNTEAFF. Supplemented by reference TRBV14 and TRBJ1-1, the full variable domain reads EAGVTQFPSHSVIEKGQTVTLRCDPISGHDNLYWYRRVMGKEIKFLLHFVKESKQDESGMPNNRFLAERTGGTYSTLKVQPAELEDSGVYFCASSQLSMNTEAFFGQGTRLTVV.

The V call is TRBV19, the J call TRBJ2-2; no reliable D call. The germline V gene has CDR1 LNHDA and CDR2 SQIVND (reference sequence). CDR3 length: 15 residues. V was clipped by 6 bases and J by 2 bases, with 13 bases between them. DNA of the CDR3: TGTGCCAGTAGGGTCGCTACCTACAACACCGGGGAGCTGTTTTTT. Translating it yields CASRVATYNTGELFF.

V gene TRBV19 combines with J gene TRBJ2-1; 8 bases are a match to TRBD1. The J segment lost 2 bases and the V segment lost 5 bases, leaving 2 bases of the junction unmatched. This CDR3 is 14 amino acids long. Germline V gene sequence: CDR1 LNHDA, CDR2 SQIVND (reference sequence). Here the CDR3 reads CASSPQGAYNEQFF. CDR3 DNA sequence: TGTGCCAGTAGTCCACAGGGGGCCTACAATGAGCAGTTCTTC.

This chain joins TRBV18 and TRBJ2-1, with TRBD1 identical over 7 bases. V shed 3 bases, J shed 5 bases, and the junction held 1 base outside the gene matches. The length of the CDR3 is 13 residues. The germline V gene has CDR1 KGHSH and CDR2 LQKENI. The CDR3, as DNA: TGTGCCAGCTCACCTGGGACAGACAATGAGCAGTTCTTC. Protein: CASSPGTDNEQFF. Together with reference TRBV18 and TRBJ2-1, the CDR3 gives the full variable domain: NAGVMQNPRHLVRRRGQEARLRCSPMKGHSHVYWYRQLPEEGLKFMVYLQKENIIDESGMPKERFSAEFPKEGPSILRIQQVVRGDSAAYFCASSPGTDNEQFFGPGTRLTVL.

The sample holds a few counts of this clone. The rearrangement links TRBV7-8 to TRBJ1-1, with unresolved D. The germline CDR1 and CDR2 sequences are SGHVS and FQNEAQ. The V gene lost 1 base and the J gene lost 6 bases, with 12 bases spanning the gap. The CDR3 runs to 14 residues. CDR3 protein: CASSLVGGSAEAFF. The CDR3 DNA is TGTGCCAGCAGCTTAGTGGGCGGGAGCGCTGAAGCTTTCTTT.

V and J are TRBV7-9 and TRBJ2-7; a weak D match, TRBD1 (6 bases). Trimming left V 7 bases short and J 0 bases short, with 13 bases between. Germline CDR1 SEHNR, CDR2 FQNEAQ (reference sequence). The CDR3 is 14 residues long. CDR3 bases: TGTGCCAGCACCCAGGACAGTAGCTCCTACGAGCAGTACTTC. Its translation is CASTQDSSSYEQYF.

The rearrangement links TRBV9 to TRBJ2-2; 7 positions agree with TRBD2. The germline V gene encodes CDR1 SGDLS and CDR2 YYNGEE. This CDR3 has 18 residues. The trim removed 3 bases at V and 4 bases at J, leaving 15 bases unmatched. Here the CDR3 DNA reads TGTGCCAGCAGCGCCGGACTAGTCTTTTCGGCGTCCACCGGGGAGCTGTTTTTT. This encodes CASSAGLVFSASTGELFF.

The CDR3 sequence: CASSVQGAEGYTF. The CDR3 nucleotides are TGTGCCAGCAGTGTTCAGGGGGCAGAGGGCTACACCTTC. The rearrangement joins TRBV2 to TRBJ1-2; 8 bases agree with TRBD1. The J segment lost 8 bases and the V segment lost 4 bases, leaving 6 bases of the junction unmatched. The CDR3 covers 13 residues. CDR1 and CDR2 (germline): SNHLY, FYNNEI.

This rearrangement joins TRBV6-1 to TRBJ2-1; no definite D call. Looked up from germline, CDR1 is MNHNS and CDR2 is SASEGT. V lost 6 bases and J lost 0, with 12 bases in between. The CDR3 runs 15 residues. In DNA, the CDR3 is TGTGCCAGCAGCCAAGAGACTGGCTCCTACAATGAGCAGTTCTTC. Translated, it gives CASSQETGSYNEQFF.